This T cell receptor beta chain originates from a study of Graves' ophthalmopathy and Graves' hyperthyroidism. Additional autoimmune diseases, uncontrolled infections, pregnancy or lactation disqualified patients. Amplification of TCR beta CDR3 regions used RNA transcripts. Second-round multiplex PCR came after first-round RT-PCR with HTBI primers. From the multiplex PCR reads, TCRdb called clonotypes with MiXCR, one entry per CDR3 protein. This sample has around 600,000 distinct CDR3 sequences, with about two fifths found just once. This clonotype was seen a handful of times. The material sequenced was peripheral blood. This receptor was identified in an adult man with Graves' ophthalmopathy.

CDR3 in DNA: TGTGCCAGCAGTTTTAGCGACAGGGGGTATGGCTACACCTTC. Amino acid sequence: CASSFSDRGYGYTF. V and J are TRBV2 and TRBJ1-2; 9 positions match TRBD1. The CDR3 has 14 residues. Germline CDR1 and CDR2: SNHLY and FYNNEI. The V and J ends lost 5 bases and 5 bases, in that order; junction bases with no gene match: 6.